This T cell receptor beta chain was recovered during a study of metastatic and nonmetastatic thyroid tumors. Across the whole study: Samples came from malignant and benign thyroid patients, and repertoires were compared across blood and tumor or nodule tissue.

General study results and limits: As reported, TCR beta diversity in blood and tumor was significantly higher in malignant thyroid tumors than in benign nodules.

The V gene lost 3 bases and the J gene lost 4 bases, with 8 bases spanning the gap. The CDR3 spans 13 residues. Germline CDR1 SGDLS, CDR2 YYNGEE. All patients reached thyroid surgery having received no treatment beforehand. The sample holds many counts of this clone. Its antigen is unidentified. Original processing notes: A distant-metastasis classifier for papillary thyroid cancer was built using CDR3 differences across clinicopathological groups. TCRdb re-clonotyped the PCR reads through MiXCR. Here the V and J calls rest on TCRdb's processing, not on the authors' analysis. The table shows roughly 10,000 clones, with 20% to 25% occurring only once.

This chain uses TRBV9 with TRBJ2-1; D remains unclear. This TCR derives from a female donor with papillary thyroid cancer or a benign thyroid nodule (not recorded which). Some clones in this sample may be carry-over from other donors' samples. Sequenced: adjacent normal tissue. The CDR3 loop is CASSGPQYNEQFF. CDR3 sequence (DNA): TGTGCCAGCAGCGGCCCCCAGTACAATGAGCAGTTCTTC.